This T cell receptor beta chain was recovered during a study of blood T cell repertoires in COVID-19. V lost 0 bases to trimming and J lost 8 bases, with 12 bases between them. The CDR3 contains 14 residues. Germline CDR1 MGHRA, CDR2 YSYEKL. The method was immunoSEQ multiplex PCR; TCRdb's version includes in-frame clones alone and lacks a portion of them. The table includes about 240,000 clones, around 84% detected once. The receptor comes from a woman in her sixties or seventies with active or convalescent COVID-19. Sequencing was performed on peripheral blood. The chain recombines TRBV4-1 with TRBJ2-3, with unresolved D. In nucleotides, the CDR3 is TGCGCCAGCAGCCAAGAATCTTCACTTGGTACGCAGTATTTT. This gives the protein CASSQESSLGTQYF.